Shown below are 3 T cell receptor beta chains from a single sample sequenced in a study of spatial heterogeneity in lung cancer. General observations from the study: Counts of expanded alpha and beta TCRs within tumors tracked the tumor nonsynonymous mutation count.

Time point denoted: sample taken at primary tumor resection. Each CDR3 protein gets one entry after TCRdb re-called the 5' RACE reads with MiXCR. The table shows about 6,000 distinct CDR3 sequences, with less than 15% occurring only once. The antigens these receptors bind are not known. Sequencing used lung tumor tissue, obtained at surgery. All receptors derive from a male donor with early-stage non-small cell lung cancer.

By share of the sample, this clonotype is medium-sized. The CDR3 loop reads CASSPPPAGANEQFF. CDR3 sequence (DNA): TGTGCCAGCAGCCCCCCCCCGGCAGGGGCCAATGAGCAGTTCTTC. The V call is TRBV7-2, the J call TRBJ2-1; D may be TRBD1 (6 bases). Trimming removed 5 bases from V and 6 bases from J, with 17 bases in between. CDR3 length equals 15 residues. From germline, CDR1 is SGHTA and CDR2 FQGNSA. Full variable domain (missing parts from reference TRBV7-2 and TRBJ2-1): GAGVSQSPSNKVTEKGKDVELRCDPISGHTALYWYRQSLGQGLEFLIYFQGNSAPDKSGLPSDRFSAERTGGSVSTLTIQRTQQEDSAVYLCASSPPPAGANEQFFGPGTRLTVL.

In this sample, this clonotype is medium-sized. The genes are TRBV6-1 and TRBJ1-5; D is undetermined. V was cut by 3 bases and J by 6 bases, with 9 bases left in between. Germline V CDR1 and CDR2: MNHNS, SASEGT. The CDR3 is made up of 13 amino acids. This chain's CDR3 is CASSDEEGQPQHF. The CDR3 DNA sequence: TGTGCCAGCAGTGACGAGGAAGGTCAGCCCCAGCATTTT.

This clonotype was seen only a few times. This could be a read error, since a much larger clone is one nucleotide away. The J gene is TRBJ2-1, the V gene TRBV20-1; no reliable D call. The CDR3 consists of 14 residues. Germline V gives CDR1 DFQATT, CDR2 SNEGSKA (reference sequence). In DNA, the CDR3 is TGCAGTGCTGGAAAAATCGGACGAGACAATGAGCGGTTCTTC. It encodes CSAGKIGRDNERFF.